The present TCR beta chain was sequenced within a study of CD8+ T cells in alopecia areata. Study-wide findings and caveats: Alopecia totalis/universalis scalp especially showed more expanded CD8+ clones than normal scalp. Sequencing of scalp samples also includes resident alphabeta T cells from normal skin. TCRs were shared less clearly across patients than in mice, possibly for HLA-related reasons.

Turning to this clone: Its target is not known.

The CDR3 has 15 amino acids. Trimming cost V 4 bases and J 4 bases, with 12 bases left between them. The germline gives CDR1 SGHRS, CDR2 YFSETQ. Isolated RNA was reverse transcribed into cDNA used as the sequencing template. Clones were sequenced by immunoSEQ multiplex PCR, and TCRdb holds only the in-frame ones, with some missing. The data show approximately 150,000 clones, about 60% seen once. This sequence was found in a human donor in good health. This chain connects TRBV5-1 to TRBJ2-6; D not resolved. The sequenced sample consisted of CD4+ T cells sorted from blood. The CDR3 is CASSPNPPGANVLTF. DNA of the CDR3: TGCGCCAGCAGCCCGAACCCCCCGGGGGCCAACGTCCTGACTTTC.